These 6 T cell receptor beta chains came from one sample sequenced in a study of T-cell reconstitution after alpha-beta-depleted transplantation in children. The TCRbeta library was prepared with unique molecular identifiers. TCRdb reprocessed the PCR reads via MiXCR and lists one record per CDR3 protein. Of roughly 400,000 distinct CDR3 sequences listed, over 40% are singletons. The sequences come from PBMCs, collected before TCRalphabeta/CD19-depleted stem cell transplant. The receptors shown here come from a girl under 10 years old with aplastic anemia, due to receive a stem cell transplant.

J is TRBJ1-5 and V is TRBV7-6; 7 bases line up with TRBD1. V gave up 1 base and J gave up 3 bases; unmatched junction bases: 3. Germline V CDR1 and CDR2: SGHVS, FNYEAQ. The CDR3 spans 15 residues. The CDR3 bases are TGTGCCAGCAGCTTAGGACAGGGTGACAATCAGCCCCAGCATTTT. Its translation: CASSLGQGDNQPQHF.

This clonotype occurred many times. V is TRBV3-1 and J is TRBJ2-7; 11 bases line up with TRBD2. The germline V gene has CDR1 LGHDT and CDR2 YNNKEL (reference sequence). CDR3 size: 18 residues. The J segment lost 1 base and the V segment lost 0 bases, leaving 8 bases of the junction unmatched. In DNA form, the CDR3 reads TGTGCCAGCAGCCAAGATCGTACGACTAGCGGGACATCCTACGAGCAGTACTTC. Amino acids: CASSQDRTTSGTSYEQYF.

This clonotype was observed a single time. V and J are TRBV7-9 and TRBJ2-7, with 8 bases that match TRBD1. The V gene's germline CDR1 is SEHNR and CDR2 FQNEAQ (reference sequence). The CDR3 contains 15 residues. V lost 5 bases, J lost 4 bases, and 10 bases stayed unmatched. The CDR3 region is CASSMVGQGTYEQYF. DNA for the CDR3: TGTGCCAGCAGCATGGTTGGACAGGGAACTTACGAGCAGTACTTC.

This rearrangement joins TRBV12-3 or TRBV12-4 to TRBJ2-7; D gene unclear. The V end was cut by 4 bases, the J end by 0 bases, with 7 bases between. This CDR3 spans 13 amino acids. CDR3 protein: CASSSKSSYEQYF. The CDR3 nucleotides are TGTGCCAGCAGTTCCAAAAGCTCCTACGAGCAGTACTTC.

The J gene is TRBJ1-5, the V gene TRBV20-1; D not resolved. The germline CDR1 and CDR2 sequences are DFQATT and SNEGSKA (reference sequence). The CDR3 covers 12 residues. Trimming removed 5 bases at V and 6 bases at J, with 11 bases between. This CDR3 reads CSAQRSLQPQHF. The DNA of the CDR3 is TGCAGTGCTCAGAGGTCCCTTCAGCCCCAGCATTTT.

This clonotype was seen only a few times. The V gene is TRBV2, the J gene TRBJ2-3; maybe TRBD2 (5 bases). The CDR3 has 15 residues. V shed 5 bases and J shed 2 bases, with 14 bases lying between them. Germline values: CDR1 SNHLY, CDR2 FYNNEI. CDR3 DNA: TGTGCCAGCAGTCGCACGGACGGGGACACAGATACGCAGTATTTT. It encodes CASSRTDGDTDTQYF. Full variable domain (rest looked up from reference TRBV2 and TRBJ2-3): EPEVTQTPSHQVTQMGQEVILRCVPISNHLYFYWYRQILGQKVEFLVSFYNNEISEKSEIFDDQFSVERPDGSNFTLKIRSTKLEDSAMYFCASSRTDGDTDTQYFGPGTRLTVL.